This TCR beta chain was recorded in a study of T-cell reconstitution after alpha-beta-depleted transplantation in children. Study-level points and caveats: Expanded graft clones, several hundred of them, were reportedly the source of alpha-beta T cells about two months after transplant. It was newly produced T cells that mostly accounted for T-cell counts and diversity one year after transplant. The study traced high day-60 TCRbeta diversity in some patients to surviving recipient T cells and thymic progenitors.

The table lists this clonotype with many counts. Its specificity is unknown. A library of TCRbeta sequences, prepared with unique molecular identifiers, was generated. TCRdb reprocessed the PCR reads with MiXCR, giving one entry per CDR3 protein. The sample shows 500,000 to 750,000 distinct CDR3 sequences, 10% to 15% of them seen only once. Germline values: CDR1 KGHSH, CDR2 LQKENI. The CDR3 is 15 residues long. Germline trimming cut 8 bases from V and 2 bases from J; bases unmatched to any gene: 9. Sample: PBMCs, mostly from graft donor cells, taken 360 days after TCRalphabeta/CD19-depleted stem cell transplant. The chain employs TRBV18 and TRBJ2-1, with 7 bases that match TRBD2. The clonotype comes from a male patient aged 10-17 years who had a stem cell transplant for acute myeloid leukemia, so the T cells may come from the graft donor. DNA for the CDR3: TGTGCCAGCGCAAGGGACTACCTTACCTACAATGAGCAGTTCTTC. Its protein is CASARDYLTYNEQFF.